This TCR beta chain was retrieved from a study of blood T cells in healthy people across ages. Healthy Caucasian individuals from Russia aged about 6 to 90 served as donors. Combining a sample-barcoded 5' primer with a J-beta primer mix, a second PCR ran for about 7 to 11 cycles. Tagging of each cDNA molecule was performed by a template-switch adaptor with 12 random nucleotides. TCRdb called the 5' RACE reads again in MiXCR, with one record for every CDR3 protein. The repertoire holds 550,000 to 650,000 distinct CDR3 sequences, with under 30% as singletons. Between the trimmed V and J ends, which lost 6 bases and 0 bases, there was a span of 11 bases. Germline V gene sequence: CDR1 DFQATT, CDR2 SNEGSKA (reference sequence). The CDR3 is 13 amino acids. This clonotype was counted a single time.

V is TRBV20-1 and J is TRBJ1-2; D gene ambiguous. The receptor comes from a woman aged 80 or older in good health. The sequenced material came from blood. The chain's CDR3 is CSAPDGANYGYTF. CDR3 DNA sequence: TGCAGTGCGCCGGACGGAGCTAACTATGGCTACACCTTC.